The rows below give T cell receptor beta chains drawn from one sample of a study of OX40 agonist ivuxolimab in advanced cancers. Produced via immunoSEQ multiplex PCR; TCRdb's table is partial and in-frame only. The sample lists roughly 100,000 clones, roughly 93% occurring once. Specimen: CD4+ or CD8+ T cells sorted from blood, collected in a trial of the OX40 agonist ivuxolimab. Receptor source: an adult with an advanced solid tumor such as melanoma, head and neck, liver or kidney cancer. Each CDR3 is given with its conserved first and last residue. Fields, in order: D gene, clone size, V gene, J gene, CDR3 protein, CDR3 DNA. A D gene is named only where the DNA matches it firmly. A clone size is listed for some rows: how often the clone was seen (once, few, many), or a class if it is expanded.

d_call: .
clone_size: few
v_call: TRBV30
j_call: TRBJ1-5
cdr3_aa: CAWSVRGQPQHF
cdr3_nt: TGTGCCTGGAGTGTACGGGGCCAGCCCCAGCATTTT

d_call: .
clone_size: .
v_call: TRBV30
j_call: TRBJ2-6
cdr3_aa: CAWSVWGRETF
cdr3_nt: TGTGCCTGGAGTGTCTGGGGGCGGGAGACTTTC

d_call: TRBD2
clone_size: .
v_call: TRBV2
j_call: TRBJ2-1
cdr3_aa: CASNRWWGTSGSGDEQFF
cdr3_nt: TGTGCCAGCAACAGATGGTGGGGGACTAGCGGGAGTGGGGATGAGCAGTTCTTC

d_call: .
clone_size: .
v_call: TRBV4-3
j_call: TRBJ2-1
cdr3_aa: CASSQDRGFYNEQFF
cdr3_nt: TGCGCCAGCAGCCAAGATAGGGGGTTTTACAATGAGCAGTTCTTC

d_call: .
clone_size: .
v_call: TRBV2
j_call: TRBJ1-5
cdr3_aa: CASSRQHNSNQPQHF
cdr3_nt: TGTGCCAGCAGCCGACAGCACAACAGCAATCAGCCCCAGCATTTT

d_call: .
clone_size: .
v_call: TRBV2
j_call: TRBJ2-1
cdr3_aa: CASSYGGSSYNEQFF
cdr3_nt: TGTGCCAGCAGTTACGGGGGCAGCTCCTACAATGAGCAGTTCTTC

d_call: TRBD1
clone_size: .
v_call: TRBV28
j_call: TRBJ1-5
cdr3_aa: CASSSPGGAQPQHF
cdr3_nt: TGTGCCAGCAGTTCTCCAGGGGGGGCTCAGCCCCAGCATTTT

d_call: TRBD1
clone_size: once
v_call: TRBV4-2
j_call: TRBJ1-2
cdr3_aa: CASSQILQGAPGYTF
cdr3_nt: TGTGCCAGCAGCCAGATCCTACAGGGGGCTCCTGGCTACACCTTC

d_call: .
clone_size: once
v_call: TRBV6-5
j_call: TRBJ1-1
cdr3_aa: CASSLTGVIHTEAFF
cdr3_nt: TGTGCCAGCAGCCTAACTGGGGTCATTCACACTGAAGCTTTCTTT

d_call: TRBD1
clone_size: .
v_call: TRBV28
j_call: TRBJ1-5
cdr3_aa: CASSLAGGYQPQHF
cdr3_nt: TGTGCCAGCAGTTTAGCAGGGGGCTATCAGCCCCAGCATTTT

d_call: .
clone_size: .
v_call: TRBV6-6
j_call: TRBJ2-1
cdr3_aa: CASSPIRGNEQFF
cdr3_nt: TGTGCCAGCAGTCCAATTCGGGGGAATGAGCAGTTCTTC

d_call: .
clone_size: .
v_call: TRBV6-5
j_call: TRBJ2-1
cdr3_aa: CASSYFYGGSYNEQFF
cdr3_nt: TGTGCCAGCAGTTATTTCTATGGGGGGAGCTACAATGAGCAGTTCTTC

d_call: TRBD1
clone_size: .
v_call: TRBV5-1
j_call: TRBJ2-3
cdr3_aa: CASFGQGAADTQYF
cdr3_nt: TGCGCCAGCTTTGGTCAGGGGGCCGCAGATACGCAGTATTTT

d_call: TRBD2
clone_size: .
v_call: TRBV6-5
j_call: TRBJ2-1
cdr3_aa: CASSYSWTSGIYEQFF
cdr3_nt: TGTGCCAGCAGTTACTCCTGGACTAGCGGGATTTATGAGCAGTTCTTC

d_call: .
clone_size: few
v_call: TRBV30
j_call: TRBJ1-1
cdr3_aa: CAWSVPSQLNTEAFF
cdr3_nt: TGTGCCTGGAGTGTACCCAGCCAGTTAAACACTGAAGCTTTCTTT

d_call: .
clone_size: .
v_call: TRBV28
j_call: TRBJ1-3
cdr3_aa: CASSLAGAGNTIYF
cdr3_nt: TGTGCCAGCAGTTTAGCAGGGGCTGGAAACACCATATATTTT

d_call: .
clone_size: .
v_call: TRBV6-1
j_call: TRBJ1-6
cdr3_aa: CASSESQRHRGNSPLHF
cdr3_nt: TGTGCCAGCAGTGAATCCCAGAGACATCGCGGGAATTCACCCCTCCACTTT

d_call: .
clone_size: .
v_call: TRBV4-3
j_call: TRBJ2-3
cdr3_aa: CASSQEVQLAYTTDTQYF
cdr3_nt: TGCGCCAGCAGCCAAGAGGTGCAACTAGCCTACACCACAGATACGCAGTATTTT

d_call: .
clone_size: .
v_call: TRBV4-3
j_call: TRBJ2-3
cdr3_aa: CASSQDVRTDTQYF
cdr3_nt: TGCGCCAGCAGCCAAGACGTTAGGACAGATACGCAGTATTTT

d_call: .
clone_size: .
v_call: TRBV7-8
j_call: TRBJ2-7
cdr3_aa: CASSLVDRSSYEQYF
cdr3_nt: TGTGCCAGCAGCTTAGTAGACAGGAGCTCCTACGAGCAGTACTTC

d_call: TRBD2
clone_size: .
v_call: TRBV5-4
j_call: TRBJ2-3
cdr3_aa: CASSLGLAETDTQYF
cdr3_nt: TGTGCCAGCAGCTTGGGGCTAGCGGAAACAGATACGCAGTATTTT

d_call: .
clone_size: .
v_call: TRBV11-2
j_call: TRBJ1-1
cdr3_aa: CASSLSIQNTEAFF
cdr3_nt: TGTGCCAGCAGCTTAAGTATCCAGAACACTGAAGCTTTCTTT

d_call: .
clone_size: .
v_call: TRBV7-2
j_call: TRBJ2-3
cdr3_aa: CASSLRRGTDTQYF
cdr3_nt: TGTGCCAGCAGCTTAAGGCGCGGCACAGATACGCAGTATTTT

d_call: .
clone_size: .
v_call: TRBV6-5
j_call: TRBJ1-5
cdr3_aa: CASRGGRRLPQHF
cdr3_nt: TGTGCCAGCAGGGGCGGGCGCCGTCTGCCCCAGCATTTT

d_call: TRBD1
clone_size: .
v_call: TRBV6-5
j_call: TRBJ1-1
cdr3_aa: CASRGRTGGTEAFF
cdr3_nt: TGTGCCAGCAGAGGCCGGACAGGGGGGACTGAAGCTTTCTTT

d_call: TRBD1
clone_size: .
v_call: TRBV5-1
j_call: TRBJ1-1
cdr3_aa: CASSLRGQGRTEAFF
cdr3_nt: TGCGCCAGCAGCTTGAGGGGACAGGGTCGCACTGAAGCTTTCTTT

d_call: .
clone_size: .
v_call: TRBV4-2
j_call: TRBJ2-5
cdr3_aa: CASSQGSETSQETQYF
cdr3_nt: TGTGCCAGCAGCCAAGGATCGGAAACTAGTCAGGAGACCCAGTACTTC

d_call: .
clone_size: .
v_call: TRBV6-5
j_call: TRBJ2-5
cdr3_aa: CASKEWGEETQYF
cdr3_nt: TGTGCCAGCAAAGAATGGGGGGAAGAGACCCAGTACTTC

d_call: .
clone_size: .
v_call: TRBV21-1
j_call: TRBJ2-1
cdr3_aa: CASSKISFERTRPGRNNEQFF
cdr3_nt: TGTGCCAGCAGCAAAATTTCTTTCGAGCGCACCCGACCGGGACGAAACAATGAGCAGTTCTTC

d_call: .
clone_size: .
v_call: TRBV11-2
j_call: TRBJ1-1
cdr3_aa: CASSLGLSLDGAEAFF
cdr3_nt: TGTGCCAGCAGCTTAGGATTGAGCCTTGATGGGGCTGAAGCTTTCTTT

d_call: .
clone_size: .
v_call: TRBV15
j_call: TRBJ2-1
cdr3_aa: CATSEGGLVFGHEQFF
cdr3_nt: TGTGCCACCAGCGAGGGGGGTTTGGTGTTTGGCCATGAGCAGTTCTTC

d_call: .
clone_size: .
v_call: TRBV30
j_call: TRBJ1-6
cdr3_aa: CAWSVALNSPLHF
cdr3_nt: TGTGCCTGGAGTGTTGCCCTTAATTCACCCCTCCACTTT

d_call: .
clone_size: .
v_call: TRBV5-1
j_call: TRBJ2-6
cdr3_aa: CASSLMRSGANVLTF
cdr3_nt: TGCGCCAGCAGCTTGATGCGCTCTGGGGCCAACGTCCTGACTTTC

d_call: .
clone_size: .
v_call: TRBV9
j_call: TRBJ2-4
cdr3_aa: CASSAISKGRIQYF
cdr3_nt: TGTGCCAGCAGCGCAATTAGTAAGGGGCGAATTCAGTACTTC

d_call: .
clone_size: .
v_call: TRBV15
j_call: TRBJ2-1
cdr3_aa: CATSREEAGSSYNEQFF
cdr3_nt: TGTGCCACCAGCAGAGAGGAGGCGGGGAGCTCCTACAATGAGCAGTTCTTC

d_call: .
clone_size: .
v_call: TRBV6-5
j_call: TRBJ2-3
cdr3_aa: CASSPREDTQYF
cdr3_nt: TGTGCCAGCAGTCCCCGCGAAGATACGCAGTATTTT

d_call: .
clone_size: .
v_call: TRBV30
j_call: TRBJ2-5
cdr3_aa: CAWSVASVPAQYF
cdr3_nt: TGTGCCTGGAGTGTCGCTAGCGTGCCGGCCCAGTACTTC

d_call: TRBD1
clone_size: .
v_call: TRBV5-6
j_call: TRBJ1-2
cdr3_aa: CASSRGTDSGYTF
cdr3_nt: TGTGCCAGCAGCCGCGGGACAGACAGTGGCTACACCTTC

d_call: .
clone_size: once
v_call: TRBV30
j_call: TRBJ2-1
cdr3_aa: CAWNRAPGRNEQFF
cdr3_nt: TGTGCCTGGAATAGGGCTCCTGGGAGGAATGAGCAGTTCTTC

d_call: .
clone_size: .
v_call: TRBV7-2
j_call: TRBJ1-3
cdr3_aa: CASSSQDSSGNTIYF
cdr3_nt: TGTGCCAGCAGCTCACAGGACAGCTCTGGAAACACCATATATTTT

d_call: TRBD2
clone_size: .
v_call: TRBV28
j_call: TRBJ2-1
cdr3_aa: CASSRTSGRYNEQFF
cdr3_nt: TGTGCCAGCAGTCGGACTAGCGGGAGGTACAATGAGCAGTTCTTC